The 8 T cell receptor beta chains reported below all come from one sample, sequenced in a study of T cell responses to AZD1222 COVID-19 vaccine. Some clones are missing from TCRdb's copy, which holds only in-frame ones; the method was immunoSEQ multiplex PCR. In the table there are about 76,000 clones, about 88% of which are singletons. Source: peripheral blood, taken on day 0 of AZD1222 vaccination. The source is an adult in good health.

The chain couples TRBV28 to TRBJ1-1; D not certain. Per the germline V gene, CDR1 is MDHEN and CDR2 is SYDVKM. V shed 7 bases and J shed 6 bases, with 9 bases lying between them. The CDR3 totals 11 residues. Here the CDR3 reads CASIGGPEAFF. The CDR3, as DNA: TGTGCCAGCATTGGTGGGCCTGAAGCTTTCTTT.

The chain recombines TRBV14 with TRBJ2-3; 7 bases fit TRBD2. Germline V gives CDR1 SGHDN, CDR2 FVKESK. With 4 bases clipped from V and 5 bases from J, the junction kept 12 bases outside the gene matches. This CDR3 spans 16 amino acids. For the CDR3, the DNA is TGTGCCAGCAGCCCTTGGGGACGGGGGGATTTAGATACGCAGTATTTT. Amino acid sequence: CASSPWGRGDLDTQYF.

The genes are TRBV9 and TRBJ2-5; TRBD1 agrees at 7 bases. V lost 4 bases and J lost 4; bases outside the gene matches: 4. The CDR3 covers 13 residues. Germline values: CDR1 SGDLS, CDR2 YYNGEE. CDR3 DNA: TGTGCCAGCAGCACACAGGGGCGAGAGACCCAGTACTTC. Residues: CASSTQGRETQYF.

The rearrangement uses TRBV11-2 and TRBJ2-1; 9 bases map to TRBD2. This CDR3 is built from 14 residues. Germline CDR1 SGHAT, CDR2 FQNNGV. V trimming: 6 bases; J trimming: 0 bases; junction bases outside the gene matches: 0. The CDR3 region has the DNA TGTGCCAGCAGACTAGCGGGCTCCTACAATGAGCAGTTCTTC. Translated, it gives CASRLAGSYNEQFF.

CDR3 in amino acids: CASSPGLARVSEQFF. The CDR3 DNA reads TGTGCCAGCAGTCCCGGCCTAGCGAGGGTTAGTGAGCAGTTCTTC. This chain uses TRBV27 with TRBJ2-1; the D gene is possibly TRBD2 (6 bases). This CDR3 comprises 15 residues. Trimming cost V 5 bases and J 9 bases, with 20 bases left between them. The germline V gene encodes CDR1 MNHEY and CDR2 SMNVEV (reference sequence).

The V and J genes are TRBV2 and TRBJ2-3, with D uncertain. The CDR3 loop spans 19 amino acids. Germline V gives CDR1 SNHLY, CDR2 FYNNEI. Between the trimmed V and J ends, which lost 2 bases and 4 bases, there was a span of 25 bases. The CDR3 DNA reads TGTGCCAGCAGTGAATCCTTTCCAGCGCCTTCTAGTTTTGCAGATACGCAGTATTTT. Residues: CASSESFPAPSSFADTQYF.

The chain has TRBV12-5 and TRBJ2-1, with D unclear. V lost 5 bases to trimming and J lost 5 bases, with 16 bases between them. The CDR3 is 15 residues long. CDR1 is LGHNT and CDR2 is FRNRAP in the germline V gene. This CDR3 reads CASGPGSSIHNEQFF. As DNA, the CDR3 is TGTGCTAGTGGTCCCGGCAGTTCGATCCACAATGAGCAGTTCTTC. Filled out from reference TRBV12-5 and TRBJ2-1, the complete variable domain reads DARVTQTPRHKVTEMGQEVTMRCQPILGHNTVFWYRQTMMQGLELLAYFRNRAPLDDSGMPKDRFSAEMPDATLATLKIQPSEPRDSAVYFCASGPGSSIHNEQFFGPGTRLTVL.

This clone was counted only a few times. The chain carries TRBV7-8 and TRBJ2-6; D unclear. Trimming cost V 3 bases and J 2 bases, with 8 bases left between them. The CDR3 sequence is 15 residues long. Per the germline V gene, CDR1 is SGHVS and CDR2 is FQNEAQ. The DNA of the CDR3 is TGTGCCAGCAGCTTCCGTGTACCTGGGGCCAACGTCCTGACTTTC. The encoded protein is CASSFRVPGANVLTF.